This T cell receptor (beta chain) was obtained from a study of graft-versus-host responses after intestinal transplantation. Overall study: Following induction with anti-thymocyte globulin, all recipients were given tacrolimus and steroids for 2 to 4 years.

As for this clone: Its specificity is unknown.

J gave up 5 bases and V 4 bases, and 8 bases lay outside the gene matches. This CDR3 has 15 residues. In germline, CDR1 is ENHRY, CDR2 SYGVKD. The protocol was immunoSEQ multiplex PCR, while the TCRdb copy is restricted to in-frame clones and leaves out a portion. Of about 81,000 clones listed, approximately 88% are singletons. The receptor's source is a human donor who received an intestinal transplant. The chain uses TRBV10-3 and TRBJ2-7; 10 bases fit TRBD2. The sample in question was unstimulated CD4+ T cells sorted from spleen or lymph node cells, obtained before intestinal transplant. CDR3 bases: TGTGCCATCAGTGTGATACTAGCGGGGAACGACGAGCAGTACTTC. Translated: CAISVILAGNDEQYF.